The 5 T cell receptor beta chains below were found in one sample sequenced in a study of T cell clonotyping in hematopoietic cell transplantation. TCRdb's copy holds only in-frame clones and misses some; the assay was immunoSEQ multiplex PCR. The sample has about 41,000 clones, around 80% seen once. This sample's time point: recipient sample about 28 days before transplant, after cytoreduction. The sequencing used peripheral blood mononuclear cells, collected before stem cell transplant. These receptors originate from a man aged 55-75 years with myelodysplastic syndrome. Some clones in this sample may be carry-over from other donors' samples.

The genes are TRBV7-2 and TRBJ2-1; D is unresolved. Germline V gene sequence: CDR1 SGHTA, CDR2 FQGNSA. Trimming removed 1 base at V and 1 base at J, with 8 bases between. The CDR3 is 15 amino acids. CDR3 DNA: TGTGCCAGCAGCTTAGTGCTAGGTTCCTACAATGAGCAGTTCTTC. Translation gives CASSLVLGSYNEQFF.

V usage is TRBV6-6 and J usage is TRBJ2-7, with D maybe TRBD2 (5 bases). Germline CDR1 MNHNY, CDR2 SVGAGI (reference sequence). V shed 5 bases and J shed 3 bases, with 11 bases lying between them. The CDR3 has 13 amino acids. The CDR3 DNA sequence: TGTGCCAGCAGTAGGACTGGGTTCTACGAGCAGTACTTC. It translates to CASSRTGFYEQYF.

This sequence joins TRBV6-5 and TRBJ1-2; D unresolved. Between the trimmed V and J ends, which lost 2 bases and 7 bases, there was a span of 14 bases. The CDR3 extends over 14 amino acids. Germline CDR1 and CDR2: MNHEY and SVGAGI. DNA for the CDR3: TGTGCCAGCAGTTACCTAGACAACCGCATTGGCTACACCTTC. Encoded protein: CASSYLDNRIGYTF.

This chain connects TRBV4-1 to TRBJ1-3, with a tentative D call TRBD1 (5 bases). V lost 0 bases and J lost 1, with 10 bases in between. CDR1 is MGHRA and CDR2 is YSYEKL in the germline V gene. CDR3 size: 16 residues. The CDR3 bases are TGCGCCAGCAGCCAAGAAGGGACCGCGTCTGGAAACACCATATATTTT. Its translation: CASSQEGTASGNTIYF.

This clone is a singleton in its sample. The chain couples TRBV11-2 to TRBJ2-1; 8 bases are shared with TRBD2. The CDR3 is made up of 15 amino acids. Per the germline V gene, CDR1 is SGHAT and CDR2 is FQNNGV. The ends lost 4 bases at V and 8 bases at J; junction bases unmatched: 10. CDR3 in amino acids: CASSYGRGGIDEQFF. The CDR3 DNA reads as TGTGCCAGCAGCTACGGCCGGGGGGGCATCGATGAGCAGTTCTTC.